The rows below give T cell receptor beta chains drawn from one sample of a study of blood T cell repertoires in COVID-19. TCRdb's table, derived via immunoSEQ multiplex PCR, lists solely in-frame clones and lacks some. The table includes fewer than 300,000 clones, over 75% detected once. The material sequenced was peripheral blood. The receptors originated from a human donor in a cohort sampled during active COVID-19. Both conserved end residues are part of each CDR3. Fields, in order: J gene, clone size, D gene, V gene, CDR3 DNA, CDR3 protein. The D gene is left open where the match is weak. Part of the rows lack a size; the others show once, few, many or a class for expanded clones.

>TRBJ2-5|-|TRBD1|TRBV24-1
TGTGCCACCAGTGCATACAGGGGCCGTCAAGAGACCCAGTACTTC
CATSAYRGRQETQYF
>TRBJ1-1|-|-|TRBV20-1
TGCAGTGCTAGTAGGGGCGGTGAAGCTTTCTTT
CSASRGGEAFF
>TRBJ2-4|-|TRBD2|TRBV3-1/TRBV3-2
TGTGCCAGCAGCCAAGGCGCGGGAGGTAACATTCAGTACTTC
CASSQGAGGNIQYF
>TRBJ1-6|-|-|TRBV3-1/TRBV3-2
TGTGCCAGCAGCCATGGGCAGCAAGGTTCACCCCTCCACTTT
CASSHGQQGSPLHF
>TRBJ1-1|-|-|TRBV7-2
TGTGCCAGCAGCTTAATGGGGGCAGTGAACACTGAAGCTTTCTTT
CASSLMGAVNTEAFF
>TRBJ1-1|few|TRBD1|TRBV27
TGTGCCAGCAGTTTTAGAAGTGACAGGGGGATGGATGAAGCTTTCTTT
CASSFRSDRGMDEAFF
>TRBJ1-1|-|-|TRBV12-5
TGTGCTAGTGGTTTGACGGGCACTGAAGCTTTCTTT
CASGLTGTEAFF
>TRBJ2-5|-|TRBD2|TRBV11-2
TGTGCCAGCAGCGGGGGGAAAGGACTAGTGTTAGAGACCCAGTACTTC
CASSGGKGLVLETQYF
>TRBJ1-1|-|TRBD1|TRBV5-1
TGCGCCAGCAGCGCAAGACAGGGGAAGAATGTATTGATTACTGAAGCTTTCTTT
CASSARQGKNVLITEAFF
>TRBJ1-1|-|TRBD1|TRBV5-1
TGCGCCAGCAGCGGACAGGGGTCCGGAAAGAGGACTGAAGCTTTCTTT
CASSGQGSGKRTEAFF
>TRBJ2-6|-|TRBD2|TRBV4-2
TGTGCCAGCAGCCACTACGACGGGAGGACAATCTCTGGGGCCAACGTCCTGACTTTC
CASSHYDGRTISGANVLTF
>TRBJ2-2|few|TRBD1|TRBV5-1
TGCGCCAGCAGCCCCGGGACAGGGGCCGACGGGGAGCTGTTTTTT
CASSPGTGADGELFF
>TRBJ2-7|-|TRBD1|TRBV2
TGTGCCAGCGTGACAGGGGGTTACGAGCAGTACTTC
CASVTGGYEQYF
>TRBJ2-7|-|TRBD1|TRBV3-1/TRBV3-2
TGTGCCAGCAGCGGGACGACCAGGGGGTACGAGCAGTACTTC
CASSGTTRGYEQYF
>TRBJ2-6|-|TRBD1|TRBV30
TGTGCCTGGAGTGTAAAGGGACAGGGAGCCAACGTCCTGACTTTC
CAWSVKGQGANVLTF
>TRBJ2-1|-|TRBD2|TRBV6-5
TGTGCCAGCACTCTAGCGGGAAGGCTTAATGAGCAGTTCTTC
CASTLAGRLNEQFF